These 32 T cell receptor beta chains originate from one sample sequenced in a study of OX40 agonist ivuxolimab in advanced cancers. The protocol was immunoSEQ multiplex PCR, while the TCRdb copy is restricted to in-frame clones and leaves out a portion. The data show 30,000 to 40,000 clones, more than 80% seen once. The source material was CD4+ or CD8+ T cells sorted from blood, sampled in a trial of the OX40 agonist ivuxolimab. These receptors were taken from an adult with an advanced solid tumor such as melanoma, head and neck, liver or kidney cancer.

This chain links TRBV10-3 with TRBJ1-2; possibly TRBD1 for D (6 bases). The germline CDR1 and CDR2 sequences are ENHRY and SYGVKD. The CDR3 consists of 14 residues. V lost 6 bases to trimming and J lost 6 bases, with 17 bases between them. CDR3 nucleotides: TGTGCCATCAGAATCAAGGGGGAGGACCATGGCTACACCTTC. Translation gives CAIRIKGEDHGYTF.

The J gene is TRBJ2-7, the V gene TRBV27; 8 positions match TRBD1. CDR1 is MNHEY, CDR2 SMNVEV, per germline (reference sequence). This CDR3 comprises 14 residues. J was trimmed by 2 bases and V by 6 bases; bases with no gene match: 6. CDR3 nucleotides: TGTGCCAGCAGAGGACAGGGACGAACCTACGAGCAGTACTTC. Encoded protein: CASRGQGRTYEQYF.

The V call is TRBV4-1, the J call TRBJ2-7; 8 bases fit TRBD2. This CDR3 is built from 15 residues. The V gene end was trimmed by 1 base and the J gene end by 0 bases; junction bases not matched to a gene: 2. Germline CDR1 and CDR2: MGHRA and YSYEKL. The CDR3 sequence is CASSQGAGVSYEQYF. The CDR3 DNA reads TGCGCCAGCAGCCAAGGAGCGGGGGTCTCCTACGAGCAGTACTTC.

The chain recombines TRBV28 with TRBJ1-1; 7 bases align to TRBD1. Losses at the gene ends were 3 bases for V and 10 bases for J; bases not matched to a gene: 11. This CDR3 region has 14 residues. Germline V gives CDR1 MDHEN, CDR2 SYDVKM. CDR3 region: CASSFQDRASTAFF. The DNA for the CDR3 is TGTGCCAGCAGTTTCCAAGACAGGGCAAGCACAGCTTTCTTT.

V and J are TRBV9 and TRBJ2-7; D is ambiguous. V was shortened by 4 bases and J by 2 bases, with 10 bases between the two germline ends. Germline V gene data show CDR1 as SGDLS and CDR2 as YYNGEE. The CDR3 is 13 amino acids. The CDR3 region is CASSPTPAYEQYF. CDR3 in DNA: TGTGCCAGCAGCCCGACACCTGCCTACGAGCAGTACTTC.

The V gene is TRBV30, the J gene TRBJ1-6; possibly TRBD1 for D (5 bases). Trimming stripped 3 bases from V and 7 bases from J, with 10 bases between. The CDR3 length is 13 residues. The germline V gene encodes CDR1 GTSNPN and CDR2 SVGIG (reference sequence). This CDR3 is CAWSGTGNSPLHF. The CDR3 DNA reads as TGTGCCTGGAGCGGGACGGGGAATTCACCCCTCCACTTT.

The chain combines TRBV4-1 with TRBJ2-5, with D perhaps TRBD1 (5 bases). Near its end, the DNA agrees better with TRBJ2-7, so the J call may be wrong. From germline, CDR1 is MGHRA and CDR2 YSYEKL. CDR3 length: 16 residues. The CDR3 spells CASSQARRGYSYEQYF. In nucleotides, the CDR3 is TGCGCCAGCAGCCAAGCCCGAAGGGGCTACTCCTACGAGCAGTACTTC.

The rearrangement uses TRBV9 and TRBJ1-2; 7 positions match TRBD1. CDR1 is SGDLS, CDR2 YYNGEE, per germline. The CDR3 covers 13 residues. Trimming removed 4 bases from V and 8 bases from J; junction bases left unmatched: 8. CDR3 sequence reads: CASSPETGRGYTF. DNA for the CDR3: TGTGCCAGCAGCCCGGAGACAGGGCGCGGCTACACCTTC.

The gene calls are TRBV27 and TRBJ2-5; TRBD1 matches at 9 bases. This CDR3 spans 16 amino acids. Germline lookup yields CDR1 MNHEY and CDR2 SMNVEV (reference sequence). Trimming cost V 5 bases and J 0 bases; bases outside gene matches: 7. Here the CDR3 DNA reads TGTGCCAGCAGTCCCAGACAGGGGGGATACCAAGAGACCCAGTACTTC. This translates into CASSPRQGGYQETQYF.

The rearrangement joins TRBV1 to TRBJ2-3; TRBD2, the table's D call, was not compared with the DNA. TRBV1 is termed a pseudogene. This CDR3 is built from 13 residues. The CDR3 DNA is TGCACCAGCAGCCACGGAGAAACTCATACGCAGTATTTT. It translates to CTSSHGETHTQYF.

The V call is TRBV2, the J call TRBJ1-5; D gene unclear. V shed 6 bases and J shed 1 base, with 10 bases lying between them. CDR1 and CDR2 (germline): SNHLY, FYNNEI. This CDR3 is 14 amino acids long. The CDR3 bases are TGTGCCAGCAGGGGCGACACCAGCAATCAGCCCCAGCATTTT. Its protein is CASRGDTSNQPQHF.

The chain recombines TRBV15 with TRBJ1-5, with 10 bases matching TRBD1. CDR1 and CDR2 from the germline V gene are LNHNV and YYDKDF (reference sequence). This CDR3 has 18 amino acids. Trimming at V came to 0 bases and at J to 0 bases, leaving 5 bases not matched to a gene. CDR3 residues: CATSRDGTGEYSNQPQHF. In nucleotides, the CDR3 is TGTGCCACCAGCAGAGATGGGACAGGGGAATATAGCAATCAGCCCCAGCATTTT.

V gene TRBV27 combines with J gene TRBJ1-2; 7 bases fit TRBD1. From germline, CDR1 is MNHEY and CDR2 SMNVEV (reference sequence). CDR3 length equals 14 residues. V was clipped by 0 bases and J by 8 bases; unmatched bases: 6. Here the CDR3 reads CASSLSRQGLGYTF. The CDR3 nucleotides are TGTGCCAGCAGTTTATCGCGACAGGGATTGGGCTACACCTTC.

V and J are TRBV6-5 and TRBJ2-1; no definite D call. The germline V gene has CDR1 MNHEY and CDR2 SVGAGI. This CDR3 has 15 residues. V was clipped by 5 bases and J by 4 bases, with 15 bases between them. CDR3 sequence: CASSIALVGYNEQFF. The CDR3 coding sequence is TGTGCCAGCAGTATAGCCCTAGTCGGGTACAATGAGCAGTTCTTC.

This chain uses TRBV5-1 with TRBJ2-3, with no clear D. The CDR3 runs 14 residues. The germline V gene encodes CDR1 SGHRS and CDR2 YFSETQ. Trimming removed 4 bases from V and 4 bases from J, with 13 bases in between. As DNA, the CDR3 is TGCGCCAGCAGCCTTGGTAGTACGGCAGATACGCAGTATTTT. Its protein is CASSLGSTADTQYF.

V and J are TRBV9 and TRBJ2-1; D not certain. V lost 0 bases to trimming and J lost 2 bases, with 9 bases between them. The CDR3 has 15 amino acids. Germline CDR1 reads SGDLS; CDR2 reads YYNGEE. The CDR3 bases are TGTGCCAGCAGCGTAGACCTAAAGACCTACAATGAGCAGTTCTTC. It yields the protein CASSVDLKTYNEQFF.

This chain uses TRBV27 with TRBJ1-1; D not resolved. Trimming pared 2 bases from V and 1 base from J, leaving 11 bases between. Germline lookup yields CDR1 MNHEY and CDR2 SMNVEV (reference sequence). The CDR3 is 15 amino acids. The CDR3 sequence is CASSLSLAGNTEAFF. The CDR3 DNA reads TGTGCCAGCAGTTTAAGTCTGGCGGGGAACACTGAAGCTTTCTTT.

The rearrangement uses TRBV7-8 and TRBJ1-1; D not resolved. Trimming pared 1 base from V and 1 base from J, leaving 10 bases between. The CDR3 runs to 15 residues. CDR1 is SGHVS and CDR2 is FQNEAQ in the germline V gene. The CDR3 spells CASSLGWAGNTEAFF. The DNA for the CDR3 is TGTGCCAGCAGCTTAGGGTGGGCAGGGAACACTGAAGCTTTCTTT.

V and J are TRBV28 and TRBJ1-1; 7 nucleotides match TRBD1. The CDR3 runs to 16 residues. Looked up from germline, CDR1 is MDHEN and CDR2 is SYDVKM. V lost 2 bases to trimming and J lost 0 bases; unmatched junction nucleotides: 6. CDR3 bases: TGTGCCAGCAGTTTACCCCGGACAGGTATGAACACTGAAGCTTTCTTT. Translated: CASSLPRTGMNTEAFF.

This clone appeared a single time. The chain's CDR3 is CASSPDRAVWYGYTF. CDR3 nucleotides: TGTGCCAGCAGCCCGGACAGGGCAGTTTGGTATGGCTACACCTTC. The chain has TRBV7-8 and TRBJ1-2, with TRBD1 matching over 8 bases. Trimming took 5 bases from V and 5 from J; bases not matched to a gene: 10. Germline V gives CDR1 SGHVS, CDR2 FQNEAQ. This CDR3 is 15 amino acids long.

This chain links TRBV10-1 with TRBJ2-5; no firm D call. This CDR3 has 13 amino acids. Germline V gene lookup returns CDR1 WNHNN and CDR2 SYGVQD (reference sequence). V was trimmed by 5 bases and J by 5 bases, leaving 12 bases between them. The CDR3 coding sequence is TGCGCCAGCAGTTCCGGGCCGGGCGAGACCCAGTACTTC. Translating gives CASSSGPGETQYF.

The J gene is TRBJ2-3, the V gene TRBV19, with TRBD2 matching over 7 bases. The V gene end was trimmed by 3 bases and the J gene end by 6 bases; junction bases not matched to a gene: 6. The CDR3 has 14 amino acids. The germline gives CDR1 LNHDA, CDR2 SQIVND (reference sequence). Here the CDR3 DNA reads TGTGCCAGTAGTATGGTGGGAGGGAGCGATACGCAGTATTTT. This translates into CASSMVGGSDTQYF. The whole variable domain, remainder taken from reference TRBV19 and TRBJ2-3, is DGGITQSPKYLFRKEGQNVTLSCEQNLNHDAMYWYRQDPGQGLRLIYYSQIVNDFQKGDIAEGYSVSREKKESFPLTVTSAQKNPTAFYLCASSMVGGSDTQYFGPGTRLTVL.

The genes are TRBV7-2 and TRBJ1-1; 7 bases map to TRBD1. The ends lost 6 bases at V and 3 bases at J; junction bases unmatched: 7. Germline V gene data show CDR1 as SGHTA and CDR2 as FQGNSA. This CDR3 is built from 14 residues. Here the CDR3 reads CASREGAADTEAFF. As DNA, the CDR3 is TGTGCCAGCAGGGAGGGGGCGGCGGACACTGAAGCTTTCTTT.

This chain uses TRBV19 with TRBJ2-1; D is tentatively TRBD1 or TRBD2 (5 bases each). This CDR3 has 14 residues. The germline gives CDR1 LNHDA, CDR2 SQIVND (reference sequence). Trimming shortened V by 7 bases and J by 4 bases, and 14 bases separated the two germline ends. CDR3 amino acids: CASTLGPRYNEQFF. CDR3 nucleotide sequence: TGTGCCAGTACCCTGGGACCGAGATACAATGAGCAGTTCTTC.

The chain couples TRBV30 to TRBJ2-1, with 13 bases fitting TRBD2. This CDR3 comprises 16 residues. Germline loops: CDR1 GTSNPN, CDR2 SVGIG (reference sequence). The V gene end was trimmed by 4 bases and the J gene end by 5 bases; junction bases not matched to a gene: 8. This CDR3 is CAWNPGLAGFNNEQFF. For the CDR3, the DNA is TGTGCCTGGAACCCGGGACTAGCGGGGTTCAACAATGAGCAGTTCTTC.

The chain joins TRBV19 to TRBJ2-3, with D possibly TRBD2 on 6 matching bases. In germline, CDR1 is LNHDA, CDR2 SQIVND (reference sequence). The CDR3 spans 15 residues. Deletions cut 8 bases from V and 0 bases from J, with 15 bases between. This CDR3 is CASWDSGRSTDTQYF. CDR3 in DNA: TGTGCCAGTTGGGACTCGGGGAGGAGCACAGATACGCAGTATTTT. The full variable domain, its missing parts supplied by reference TRBV19 and TRBJ2-3, is DGGITQSPKYLFRKEGQNVTLSCEQNLNHDAMYWYRQDPGQGLRLIYYSQIVNDFQKGDIAEGYSVSREKKESFPLTVTSAQKNPTAFYLCASWDSGRSTDTQYFGPGTRLTVL.

The genes are TRBV19 and TRBJ1-5; 7 bases agree with TRBD1. This CDR3 is 15 amino acids long. With V trimmed by 4 bases and J by 6 bases, 9 bases remained unmatched. Germline loops: CDR1 LNHDA, CDR2 SQIVND (reference sequence). The CDR3 sequence: CASSTITGAGQPQHF. CDR3 in DNA: TGTGCCAGTAGTACCATAACAGGGGCGGGTCAGCCCCAGCATTTT.

This sequence joins TRBV7-9 and TRBJ2-7; 10 nucleotides agree with TRBD1. The CDR3 loop spans 15 amino acids. CDR1 and CDR2 (germline): SEHNR, FQNEAQ (reference sequence). The V segment lost 4 bases and the J segment 3 bases; nucleotides outside the gene matches: 6. The CDR3 loop reads CASSSHRDRGYEQYF. CDR3 bases: TGTGCCAGCAGCTCCCACCGGGACAGGGGCTACGAGCAGTACTTC.

The J gene is TRBJ2-1, the V gene TRBV4-1, with TRBD2 identical over 11 bases. From germline, CDR1 is MGHRA and CDR2 YSYEKL. V trimming: 2 bases; J trimming: 6 bases; junction bases outside the gene matches: 12. The CDR3 length is 18 residues. The CDR3 DNA follows: TGCGCCAGCAGCCAAAGGAGGACGGGACTAGCGGCGATCAATGAGCAGTTCTTC. Translating it yields CASSQRRTGLAAINEQFF.

The CDR3 loop is CASSAGTSGRLDTQYF. In nucleotides, the CDR3 is TGTGCCAGCAGCGCCGGGACTAGCGGGAGGTTAGATACGCAGTATTTT. This sequence joins TRBV9 and TRBJ2-3; 15 bases align to TRBD2. The CDR3 is 16 residues long. Germline values: CDR1 SGDLS, CDR2 YYNGEE. V was pared by 3 bases and J by 5 bases, with 4 bases of the junction left unmatched. The complete variable domain, with remaining parts taken from reference TRBV9 and TRBJ2-3, reads DSGVTQTPKHLITATGQRVTLRCSPRSGDLSVYWYQQSLDQGLQFLIQYYNGEERAKGNILERFSAQQFPDLHSELNLSSLELGDSALYFCASSAGTSGRLDTQYFGPGTRLTVL.

CDR3 DNA sequence: TGTGCCAGCCTTGGGAGTGGCCACTCTAGCACAGATACGCAGTATTTT. Its translation is CASLGSGHSSTDTQYF. The chain links TRBV28 to TRBJ2-3; perhaps TRBD2 as D (5 bases). The length of the CDR3 is 16 residues. Trimming took 8 bases from V and 0 from J, leaving 18 bases between them. CDR1 is MDHEN, CDR2 SYDVKM, per germline.

This chain uses TRBV7-2 with TRBJ2-1; D possibly corresponds to TRBD2 (6 bases). The length of the CDR3 is 16 residues. The germline CDR1 and CDR2 sequences are SGHTA and FQGNSA. Deletions cut 4 bases from V and 10 bases from J, with 23 bases between. In DNA, the CDR3 is TGTGCCAGCAGCTCACTGACCGGGACTCCACACGCCGAGCAGTTCTTC. Protein sequence: CASSSLTGTPHAEQFF.